Reported below is one T cell receptor beta chain. The PCR contained 60 Vbeta and 13 Jbeta primers. Repertoires were generated with immunoSEQ multiplex PCR, while TCRdb's copy carries only in-frame clones and drops some. The sample gives about 130,000 clones, approximately 83% of which show up once; 0.95% to 1.5% is in the top ten. The data are from a study of cytomegalovirus exposure and HLA in healthy donors. The germline V gene has CDR1 LGHNA and CDR2 YSLEER. The CDR3 contains 16 residues. Sequencing was done on a sample of PBMCs. The V gene is TRBV4-3, the J gene TRBJ2-5; a weak D match, TRBD1 (6 bases). The DNA end lines up better with TRBJ2-7; the J call may be wrong. This sequence was found in a girl between 2 and 10 years old in good health and CMV-seronegative. The CDR3 region is CASSPEQGRSSYEQYF. CDR3 sequence (DNA): TGCGCCAGCAGCCCGGAACAGGGAAGGAGCTCCTACGAGCAGTACTTC.